This T cell receptor beta chain came from a study of T cell responses to AZD1222 COVID-19 vaccine. On the study more broadly: Pooling covered second doses at about 4 or about 12 weeks. Study-wide points: Spike-wide vaccine-associated CD4 TCRs dominated at 160-218 and 743-854. The number of AZD1222 recipients seropositive at baseline was only 6 or 7. There were repertoire samples only from the period after the peak T cell response.

Clones were read by immunoSEQ multiplex PCR, and TCRdb kept only the in-frame ones, dropping some. The sample lists roughly 97,000 clones, 93% occurring once. As regards this clone: No antigen is known for it.

The CDR3 has 15 amino acids. With 10 bases clipped from V and 4 bases from J, the junction kept 15 bases outside the gene matches. From germline, CDR1 is MNHEY and CDR2 SVGAGI. The material sequenced was peripheral blood, taken on day 0 of AZD1222 vaccination. The chain uses TRBV6-5 and TRBJ1-2; 7 bases are shared with TRBD1. The receptor was derived from an adult in good health. This CDR3 reads CATQGGLGGVYGYTF. In DNA, the CDR3 is TGTGCCACCCAGGGGGGTCTGGGGGGGGTCTATGGCTACACCTTC.